This entry describes one T cell receptor (beta chain). The data were obtained in a study of blood T cell repertoires in COVID-19. The overall study: Acute and convalescent COVID-19 specimens originated in the United States, Italy and Spain. PBMCs, B-cell-depleted T cells, or T cells provided the cDNA or gDNA that made up the material.

Original processing notes: Nucleated cell counts were estimated from reference gene primer amplification. Measured with immunoSEQ multiplex PCR; TCRdb has only the in-frame clones, and not every one. V and J calls plus clone size are reproduced from that table; the DNA served to infer D and trimming. The sample consists of 68,000 or so clones, about three quarters of them appearing once. Per the germline V gene, CDR1 is SEHNR and CDR2 is FQNEAQ (reference sequence). This CDR3 region has 15 residues. With V trimmed by 0 bases and J by 9 bases, 5 bases remained unmatched. Sequenced: peripheral blood. This chain uses TRBV7-9 with TRBJ2-1, with 10 nucleotides matching TRBD2. The TCR was taken from a human donor in a cohort sampled during active COVID-19. This CDR3 reads CASSLALAGLAEQFF. The CDR3 DNA follows: TGTGCCAGCAGCTTAGCACTAGCGGGATTGGCTGAGCAGTTCTTC.